These 9 T cell receptor beta chains share one sample of origin, sequenced in a study of T-cell memory formation after mild COVID-19 (dated by TCRdb to about 2021). Library preparation used 5' RACE. The sample was run on an Illumina NovaSeq 6000. TCRdb trimmed the raw reads at Q25, called clones with MiXCR and kept productive beta chains. All rows with the same CDR3 protein become a single entry with the most common DNA and genes. The sample has under 300,000 distinct CDR3 sequences on record, around 16% of them singletons. The ten largest clonotypes hold roughly a fifth of the sample. Sequenced: PBMCs or a T cell subset sorted from them (not recorded which). The receptors were gathered from a man younger than 35 who had mild COVID-19 (a few samples of this study predate the infection). The sample titles of this study are shuffled in the database, so cell type and time point are left out; the donor was told from shared clones.

This clonotype was seen more than once but under ten times. This rearrangement joins TRBV24-1 to TRBJ1-5, with no clear D. Germline CDR1 reads KGHDR; CDR2 reads SFDVKD. CDR3 length: 13 amino acids. V lost 7 bases to trimming and J lost 0 bases, with 6 bases between them. DNA of the CDR3: TGTGCCACCAGGGGGTATAGCAATCAGCCCCAGCATTTT. Its translation is CATRGYSNQPQHF.

This clonotype was picked up a small number of times. The gene calls are TRBV29-1 and TRBJ1-2; D may be TRBD1 (6 bases). V was pared by 1 base and J by 7 bases, with 10 bases between. The CDR3 totals 12 residues. Germline CDR1 reads SQVTM; CDR2 reads ANQGSEA. Here the CDR3 reads CSVEGGAGGYTF. CDR3 nucleotide sequence: TGCAGCGTTGAAGGGGGGGCCGGTGGCTACACCTTC.

This clonotype turned up a few times. The chain is built from TRBV3-1 and TRBJ2-3; D is undetermined. Trimming stripped 7 bases from V and 8 bases from J, with 10 bases between. CDR1 and CDR2 from the germline V gene are LGHDT and YNNKEL (reference sequence). CDR3 size: 11 residues. The DNA for the CDR3 is TGTGCCAGCACGACTGGGTCTACGCAGTATTTT. This encodes CASTTGSTQYF.

This clonotype came up a few times. V and J are TRBV9 and TRBJ2-7; possibly TRBD1 for D (5 bases). V was clipped by 0 bases and J by 2 bases, with 9 bases between them. There are 14 residues in the CDR3. Germline-derived CDR1 and CDR2 are SGDLS and YYNGEE. CDR3 sequence reads: CASSVEGVPYEQYF. The DNA for the CDR3 is TGTGCCAGCAGCGTAGAAGGGGTACCCTACGAGCAGTACTTC.

A few counts support this clonotype. The chain uses TRBV6-5 and TRBJ2-7; D is tentatively TRBD1 or TRBD2 (5 bases each). This CDR3 has 14 amino acids. V lost 5 bases to trimming and J lost 3 bases, with 14 bases between them. CDR1 is MNHEY and CDR2 is SVGAGI in the germline V gene. CDR3 sequence (DNA): TGTGCCAGCAGTCTTATGGGGGATCACTACGAGCAGTACTTC. Translated, it gives CASSLMGDHYEQYF.

This clonotype was counted only a few times. The chain couples TRBV7-2 to TRBJ1-1; possible D gene TRBD1, 6 bases. Trimming shortened V by 4 bases and J by 0 bases, and 9 bases separated the two germline ends. The CDR3 runs to 14 residues. Germline V lookup: CDR1 SGHTA, CDR2 FQGNSA. The CDR3 sequence is CASSYRGLNTEAFF. CDR3 DNA: TGTGCCAGCAGCTACCGGGGGCTGAACACTGAAGCTTTCTTT.

V is TRBV5-4 and J is TRBJ2-5, with TRBD2 identical over 7 bases. CDR1 and CDR2 (germline): SGHNT, YYREEE (reference sequence). Germline trimming cut 4 bases from V and 10 bases from J; bases unmatched to any gene: 7. There are 12 residues in the CDR3. The CDR3 DNA reads TGTGCCAGCAGCATCGGACTAGGTTTCCAGTACTTC. Protein sequence: CASSIGLGFQYF.

This clonotype was counted between two and nine times. The chain combines TRBV12-3 or TRBV12-4 with TRBJ1-1; no reliable D call. The CDR3 covers 11 residues. The V gene lost 6 bases and the J gene lost 3 bases, with 5 bases spanning the gap. CDR3 DNA sequence: TGTGCCAGCAGCCGCCACACTGAAGCTTTCTTT. Translation gives CASSRHTEAFF.

This clonotype was counted a few times. V gene TRBV5-1 combines with J gene TRBJ1-4; no reliable D call. This CDR3 region has 14 residues. Germline CDR1 SGHRS, CDR2 YFSETQ. V was shortened by 3 bases and J by 4 bases, with 10 bases between the two germline ends. CDR3 sequence (DNA): TGCGCCAGCAGCTCTCGACCCTTTAATGAAAAACTGTTTTTT. Protein product: CASSSRPFNEKLFF.